This T cell receptor beta chain was recorded in a study of breast tumors, draining lymph nodes, adjacent tissues. The lymph nodes were axillary draining lymph nodes from breast cancer patients. TCRdb itself ran the multiplex PCR reads through MiXCR, one entry per CDR3 protein. The table records around 230,000 distinct CDR3 sequences, about 32% of them present only once. Germline V gene lookup returns CDR1 DFQATT and CDR2 SNEGSKA (reference sequence). With V trimmed by 5 bases and J by 1 base, 7 bases remained unmatched. CDR3 length equals 14 residues. Sequencing was performed on axillary lymph node tissue. The chain links TRBV20-1 to TRBJ1-1; 7 nucleotides align to TRBD1. This TCR was recovered from a female donor with breast cancer. Some clones in this sample may be carry-over from other donors' samples. The CDR3 sequence: CSAVPGQPNTEAFF. The CDR3 DNA follows: TGCAGTGCTGTCCCGGGACAGCCGAACACTGAAGCTTTCTTT.